The TCR beta chain described here comes from a study of T cell responses to AZD1222 COVID-19 vaccine. Repertoires were generated with immunoSEQ multiplex PCR, while TCRdb's copy carries only in-frame clones and drops some. This table holds 89,000 or so clones, roughly 84% found once. Germline V gene sequence: CDR1 SGHVS, CDR2 FNYEAQ. The V end was cut by 3 bases, the J end by 3 bases, with 8 bases between. CDR3 size: 13 residues. The source is an adult who received the AZD1222 COVID-19 vaccine. Sequencing used peripheral blood, obtained 28 days after the second AZD1222 dose. The chain carries TRBV7-6 and TRBJ2-5, with D unresolved. Here the CDR3 reads CASSLRLEETQYF. DNA of the CDR3: TGTGCCAGCAGCTTGAGGCTTGAAGAGACCCAGTACTTC. The variable domain in full, with the rest retrieved from reference TRBV7-6 and TRBJ2-5, is GAGVSQSPRYKVTKRGQDVALRCDPISGHVSLYWYRQALGQGPEFLTYFNYEAQQDKSGLPNDRFSAERPEGSISTLTIQRTEQRDSAMYRCASSLRLEETQYFGPGTRLLVL.